The rows below give T cell receptor beta chains drawn from one sample of a study of blood T cell repertoires in COVID-19. Measured with immunoSEQ multiplex PCR; TCRdb has only the in-frame clones, and not every one. Here the sample spans under 150,000 clones, about 86% being singletons. Sequenced sample: PBMCs or T cells enriched from blood (not recorded which). The receptors originated from a woman between 45 and 60 years old who had recovered from COVID-19. Each CDR3 is given with its conserved first and last residue. Each record gives: V gene, clone size, CDR3 protein. A row's size may be missing; if present it is once, few, many or a size class.

>TRBV6-2/TRBV6-3|few
CASSYPLAGPSTDTQYF
>TRBV29-1|-
CSVPGQGAYEQYF
>TRBV18|-
CASSTRPSGGSNTGELFF
>TRBV7-9|-
CASSLAGGQGLNEKLFF
>TRBV5-1|-
CASSLEGVPATDTQYF
>TRBV4-1|-
CASSPPSEHEQYF
>TRBV5-1|-
CASSLDQGTEAFF
>TRBV30|-
CAWKRQPGQGKVLHYGYTF
>TRBV12-3/TRBV12-4|once
CASSPSYGYTF
>TRBV3-1/TRBV3-2|-
CASSPKQERTGELFF
>TRBV5-1|-
CASSEGHAYNEQFF
>TRBV27|-
CASSALGGNGYTF
>TRBV7-2|-
CASSLWTSGGRYQETQYF
>TRBV6-6|-
CASSYDRGMVGYTF
>TRBV5-4|-
CASSRPPGSNEQFF
>TRBV5-4|-
CASSPLGGASYEQYF
>TRBV21-1|-
CASSFTTTGTGERETQYF
>TRBV25-1|-
CASSWGQGGGYTF
>TRBV9|few
CASSVGAQAGLNYGYTF
>TRBV9|-
CASSPLSLIREQYF
>TRBV11-2|-
CASRQRGGIQETQYF
>TRBV3-1/TRBV3-2|-
CASSQEGEGQNTEAFF
>TRBV15|few
CATSRGQGHESEQYF
>TRBV11-3|-
CASRPAAGELFF
>TRBV7-8|-
CASSTQGQGNSNQPQHF
>TRBV19|-
CASSPRYLMNTEAFF
>TRBV2|-
CASSATPQGGYGYTF
>TRBV6-2/TRBV6-3|-
CASSYLRQGAETGANVLTF
>TRBV5-6|-
CASSPAGTGPLGGRLFF
>TRBV6-5|-
CASSSGTPGYEQYF
>TRBV11-3|-
CASSLEGDRNETEAFF
>TRBV11-2|-
CASSAGGKQYF
>TRBV2|-
CASSETEGGGNQPQHF
>TRBV30|-
CAWSEGGNQPQHF
>TRBV28|-
CASSGQDSTSSYNSPLHF
>TRBV5-4|-
CASSLGQGAGYGYTF
>TRBV6-5|-
CASSYSGQGIGQPQHF
>TRBV21-1|-
CASPWASGGAWGETQYF
>TRBV2|-
CASAARYEQYF
>TRBV6-5|-
CASSSPRTGGGGYTF
>TRBV15|once
CATNRGTGFTEAFF
>TRBV6-5|-
CASMVWTGYNEQFF
>TRBV7-9|-
CASSLLDRSTNEKLFF
>TRBV9|-
CASSVVGTSGLYNEQFF
>TRBV3-1/TRBV3-2|-
CASSIWASNSPLHF